This T cell receptor (beta chain) was observed in a study of T cells expressing NK-cell markers. TCRdb reprocessed the 5' RACE reads; each CDR3 protein has one entry and no DNA is given. The data include about 260,000 distinct CDR3 sequences; the top ten clones carry approximately 0.41%. Germline lookup yields CDR1 MGHDK and CDR2 SYGVNS. The CDR3 has 22 amino acids. General study results and limits: A few donors' CD3+CD56-NKG2C+ cells were dominated by the same clonotypes.

As regards this clonotype: What it binds is not known.

The sequenced sample consisted of blood T cells: a sorted CD56 or NKG2C T cell subset, CD4+ or CD8+ T cells, or bulk PBMC T cells (not recorded which). The chain uses TRBV25-1 and TRBJ2-1; the TCRdb D gene call, TRBD2, has no DNA to confirm it. This TCR was sampled from a man younger than 35 in good health. The CDR3: CASSELRPGFNWGGPSYNEQFF. Filled out from reference TRBV25-1 and TRBJ2-1, the complete variable domain reads EADIYQTPRYLVIGTGKKITLECSQTMGHDKMYWYQQDPGMELHLIHYSYGVNSTEKGDLSSESTVSRIRTEHFPLTLESARPSHTSQYLCASSELRPGFNWGGPSYNEQFFGPGTRLTVL.